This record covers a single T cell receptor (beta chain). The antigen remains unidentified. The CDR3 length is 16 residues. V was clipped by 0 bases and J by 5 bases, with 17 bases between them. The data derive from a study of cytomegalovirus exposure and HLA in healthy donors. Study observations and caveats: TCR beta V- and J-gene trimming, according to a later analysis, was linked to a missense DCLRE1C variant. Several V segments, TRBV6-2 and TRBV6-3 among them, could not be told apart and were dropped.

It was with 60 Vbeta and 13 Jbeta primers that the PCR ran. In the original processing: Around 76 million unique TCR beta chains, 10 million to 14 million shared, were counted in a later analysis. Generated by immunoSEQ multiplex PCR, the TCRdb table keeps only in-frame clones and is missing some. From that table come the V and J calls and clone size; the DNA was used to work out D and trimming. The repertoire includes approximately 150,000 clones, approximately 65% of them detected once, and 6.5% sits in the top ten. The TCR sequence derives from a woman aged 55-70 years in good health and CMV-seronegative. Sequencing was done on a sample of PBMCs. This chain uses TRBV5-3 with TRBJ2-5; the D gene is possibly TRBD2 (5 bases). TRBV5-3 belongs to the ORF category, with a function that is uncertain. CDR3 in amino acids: CARSLGAKRVRETQYF. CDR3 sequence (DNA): TGTGCCAGAAGCTTGGGTGCGAAGAGGGTTCGGGAGACCCAGTACTTC.